This TCR beta chain comes out of a study of CD8+ T cells in alopecia areata. Background on the study: Treated patients swallowed 5 to 10 mg of oral tofacitinib twice daily.

V was cut by 0 bases and J by 8 bases, with 15 bases left in between. The germline V gene has CDR1 SGDLS and CDR2 YYNGEE. This CDR3 spans 14 amino acids. Study-wide results and caveats: For lesional scalp, especially alopecia totalis/universalis, clonality was higher than in normal scalp.

As the sequencing template, cDNA was produced by extracting RNA and reverse transcribing it. Clones were read by immunoSEQ multiplex PCR, and TCRdb kept only the in-frame ones, dropping some. Of about 190,000 clones in the sample, less than 70% were seen once. In the case of this clone: What it binds is not known.

Noted treatment: oral pan-JAK inhibitor, 5-10 mg twice daily. The receptor's source is a human donor with alopecia areata. The specimen comprised CD4+ T cells sorted from blood, sampled at week 49, from a patient treated with tofacitinib. The V call is TRBV9, the J call TRBJ2-7; D uncertain. The CDR3 here is CASSVDQTLSKQYF. The CDR3 region has the DNA TGTGCCAGCAGCGTAGATCAAACCCTTTCGAAGCAGTACTTC.